This T cell receptor (beta chain) was recovered during a study of T cell changes during pregnancy in multiple sclerosis. Germline V CDR1 and CDR2: MNHEY, SVGAGI. The CDR3 is 14 residues long. Repertoires were generated with immunoSEQ multiplex PCR, while TCRdb's copy carries only in-frame clones and drops some. The data show tens of thousands of clones, with around 94% seen just once and around 0.91% held by the top ten. This chain links TRBV6-5 with TRBJ2-5, with D maybe TRBD1 (5 bases). The DNA end lines up better with TRBJ2-7; the J call may be wrong. The TCR comes from a female donor in good health, enrolled as a control in a pregnancy study. The starting material was peripheral blood, obtained in the second trimester of pregnancy. The CDR3 region is CASSRFDSSYEQYF. As DNA, the CDR3 is TGTGCCAGCAGTCGGTTTGACAGTTCCTACGAGCAGTACTTC.